What follows are 3 T cell receptor beta chains derived from one specimen sequenced in a study of T cells in Graves' hyperthyroidism and ophthalmopathy. The source material, RNA transcripts, was used to amplify TCR beta CDR3 regions. Primed by the HTBI set, a first-round RT-PCR was run on the TCR CDR3. Each CDR3 protein is one row after TCRdb ran MiXCR on the multiplex PCR reads. The data contain 600,000 to 650,000 distinct CDR3 sequences, about a sixth of them seen just once; the ten biggest clones take up 3.8%. Source material: blood. Receptors originate from a woman under 40 with Graves' hyperthyroidism.

V and J are TRBV10-2 and TRBJ1-5; possible D gene TRBD1, 5 bases. Trimming cost V 5 bases and J 0 bases, with 11 bases left between them. Germline CDR1 reads WSHSY; CDR2 reads SAAADI. CDR3 length equals 15 residues. CDR3 amino acids: CASSTTDYSNQPQHF. In DNA form, the CDR3 reads TGCGCCAGCAGTACGACAGATTATAGCAATCAGCCCCAGCATTTT.

This clonotype was seen ten or more times. The chain uses TRBV30 and TRBJ2-1; D may be TRBD1 or TRBD2 (5 bases each). The V and J ends lost 5 bases and 6 bases respectively, with 20 bases between them. The CDR3 totals 15 residues. The germline V gene encodes CDR1 GTSNPN and CDR2 SVGIG (reference sequence). The CDR3 DNA reads as TGTGCCTGGGGGTCCTTAAGGGGTGGGGGCAATGAGCAGTTCTTC. Its translation: CAWGSLRGGGNEQFF.

Concerning this clonotype: Because the CDR3 is missing its conserved closing phenylalanine or tryptophan, this is likely a read error. The gene calls are TRBV18 and TRBJ1-1; D may be TRBD1 (6 bases). CDR1 is KGHSH, CDR2 LQKENI, per germline. CDR3 length: 15 residues. In DNA form, the CDR3 reads TGTGCCAGCTCACCGAGGACAGACATTAACACTGGAGCTTTCCTT. This gives the protein CASSPRTDINTGAFL.